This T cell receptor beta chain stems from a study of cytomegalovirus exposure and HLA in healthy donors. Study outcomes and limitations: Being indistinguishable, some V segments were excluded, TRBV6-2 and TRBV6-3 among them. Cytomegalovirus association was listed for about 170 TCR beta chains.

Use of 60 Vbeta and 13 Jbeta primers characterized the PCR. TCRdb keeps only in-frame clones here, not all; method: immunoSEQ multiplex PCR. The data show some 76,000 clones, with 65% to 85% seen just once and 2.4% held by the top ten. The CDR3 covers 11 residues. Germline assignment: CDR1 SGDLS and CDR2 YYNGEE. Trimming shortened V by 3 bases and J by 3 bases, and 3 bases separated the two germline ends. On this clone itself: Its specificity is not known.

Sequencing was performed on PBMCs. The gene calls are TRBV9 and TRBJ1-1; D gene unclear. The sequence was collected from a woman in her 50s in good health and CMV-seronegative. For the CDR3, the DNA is TGTGCCAGCAGCGCGGACACTGAAGCTTTCTTT. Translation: CASSADTEAFF.